Shown below are 26 T cell receptor beta chains from a single sample sequenced in a study of T cells in Graves' hyperthyroidism and ophthalmopathy. The CDR3 regions of TCR beta were amplified from RNA transcripts. First-round RT-PCR with HTBI primers amplified the TCR CDR3 region. Using its own MiXCR run on the multiplex PCR reads, TCRdb lists one record per CDR3 protein. The sample lists under 350,000 distinct CDR3 sequences, about 15% occurring once. The material sequenced was blood. The receptors come from a woman aged 55-70 years with Graves' ophthalmopathy.

The chain recombines TRBV6-5 with TRBJ2-2, with D possibly matching TRBD1 (5 bases). CDR3 length equals 15 residues. Germline V lookup: CDR1 MNHEY, CDR2 SVGAGI. Trimming took off 2 bases at V and 4 bases at J, with 11 bases between the two ends. CDR3: CASSYAQGGTGELFF. The DNA of the CDR3 is TGTGCCAGCAGTTACGCTCAGGGTGGCACCGGGGAGCTGTTTTTT.

The rearrangement links TRBV27 to TRBJ2-2, with D uncertain. The CDR3 length is 14 residues. V dropped 7 bases and J dropped 5 bases, with 14 bases sitting between them. The germline V gene has CDR1 MNHEY and CDR2 SMNVEV (reference sequence). CDR3 in amino acids: CASNTGSLTGELFF. Here the CDR3 DNA reads TGTGCCAGCAACACGGGCTCTCTTACCGGGGAGCTGTTTTTT.

The CDR3 is CASGLEGNSPLHF. The CDR3 region has the DNA TGTGCTAGTGGTTTGGAGGGGAATTCACCCCTCCACTTT. The rearrangement links TRBV12-5 to TRBJ1-6, with D perhaps matching TRBD1 (5 bases). V was trimmed by 1 base and J by 7 bases, leaving 5 bases between them. CDR1 is LGHNT, CDR2 FRNRAP, per germline. This CDR3 region has 13 residues.

This clonotype was counted once. This may be a read error, as it is one base from a much larger clone. The chain combines TRBV6-1 with TRBJ1-4; a weak D match, TRBD1 (6 bases). The CDR3 has 14 residues. Germline assignment: CDR1 MNHNS and CDR2 SASEGT. CDR3 in DNA: TGTGCCAGCAGGGACAGTGCAACTAATGAAAAACTGTCTTTT. It encodes CASRDSATNEKLSF.

The chain employs TRBV5-1 and TRBJ2-7; D gene uncertain. The germline V gene encodes CDR1 SGHRS and CDR2 YFSETQ. The V gene lost 0 bases and the J gene lost 0 bases, with 7 bases spanning the gap. CDR3 length equals 14 residues. This chain's CDR3 is CASSLAANSYEQYF. Written as DNA, the CDR3 is TGCGCCAGCAGCTTGGCCGCCAACTCCTACGAGCAGTACTTC.

This clonotype was detected many times. The CDR3 DNA is TGTGCCAGCAGCCCGGACAGGGGAACTGAAGCTTTCTTT. Protein: CASSPDRGTEAFF. V usage is TRBV11-2 and J usage is TRBJ1-1; 9 nucleotides line up with TRBD1. Unmatched junction bases numbered 3, after V lost 5 bases and J lost 5 bases. CDR1 is SGHAT and CDR2 is FQNNGV in the germline V gene. The CDR3 has 13 amino acids.

The CDR3 nucleotides read TGTGCCAGTACTTGGAAACCCCCTAACAATGAGCAGTTCTTC. It translates to CASTWKPPNNEQFF. The chain employs TRBV6-9 and TRBJ2-1, with D hard to call. V was clipped by 9 bases and J by 5 bases, with 17 bases between them. Germline V gene lookup returns CDR1 MNHGY and CDR2 SVAAGI. The CDR3 is made up of 14 amino acids.

Regarding this clonotype: A read error may produce the germline difference seen at one junction end. The CDR3 coding sequence is TGTGCCAGCAGTTTTGTTAGCGGCTATTACAGTGAGCAGTTCTTC. Protein product: CASSFVSGYYSEQFF. The V gene is TRBV27, the J gene TRBJ2-1; the D gene is possibly TRBD2 (6 bases). The CDR3 extends over 15 amino acids. CDR1 is MNHEY and CDR2 is SMNVEV in the germline V gene (reference sequence).

This clonotype was seen repeatedly, ten times or more. The rearrangement uses TRBV11-2 and TRBJ2-7; D is perhaps TRBD2 (6 bases). The germline V gene has CDR1 SGHAT and CDR2 FQNNGV. Deletions cut 1 base from V and 2 bases from J, with 12 bases between. The length of the CDR3 is 15 residues. The CDR3, as DNA: TGTGCCAGCAGCTTAGCGTTGGGAGGTACCTACGAGCAGTACTTC. Its translation is CASSLALGGTYEQYF.

This clonotype has only a few counts. The chain has TRBV5-1 and TRBJ2-1; 9 bases are a match to TRBD1. This CDR3 comprises 15 residues. The V gene end was trimmed by 4 bases and the J gene end by 8 bases; junction bases not matched to a gene: 10. Germline V gene sequence: CDR1 SGHRS, CDR2 YFSETQ. CDR3: CASSLGQGGGHEQFF. CDR3 nucleotides: TGCGCCAGCAGCCTGGGACAGGGAGGGGGGCATGAGCAGTTCTTC.

This clonotype was recorded many times. The chain uses TRBV20-1 and TRBJ2-5, with TRBD2 matching over 12 bases. This CDR3 is built from 15 residues. Germline lookup yields CDR1 DFQATT and CDR2 SNEGSKA (reference sequence). Losses at the gene ends were 3 bases for V and 4 bases for J; bases not matched to a gene: 6. CDR3 in amino acids: CSASSSGRALETQYF. CDR3 nucleotide sequence: TGCAGTGCTAGTTCTAGCGGGAGGGCACTAGAGACCCAGTACTTC.

This clonotype was counted a few times. The gene calls are TRBV6-1 and TRBJ1-1; D possibly corresponds to TRBD1 (5 bases). Trimming left V 11 bases short and J 3 bases short, with 7 bases between. Germline-derived CDR1 and CDR2 are MNHNS and SASEGT. This CDR3 is built from 10 residues. CDR3 amino acids: CAEGDTEAFF. CDR3 bases: TGTGCCGAAGGGGACACTGAAGCTTTCTTT.

This clonotype occurred many times. The chain combines TRBV7-3 with TRBJ2-7; TRBD2 might be the D (6 bases). The germline V gene encodes CDR1 SGHTA and CDR2 FQGTGA. The CDR3 is 16 residues long. V was pared by 2 bases and J by 0 bases, with 14 bases between. The CDR3 sequence is CASSLAPSGLSYEQYF. The CDR3 bases are TGTGCCAGCAGCTTAGCCCCAAGCGGGCTCTCCTACGAGCAGTACTTC.

The chain employs TRBV6-1 and TRBJ2-7; a weak D match, TRBD2 (6 bases). Trimming pared 5 bases from V and 5 bases from J, leaving 13 bases between. This CDR3 comprises 13 residues. Germline assignment: CDR1 MNHNS and CDR2 SASEGT. CDR3 protein: CASSLYWGDEQYF. The CDR3 nucleotides read TGTGCCAGCAGTCTCTATTGGGGGGACGAGCAGTACTTC.

The chain has TRBV12-3 or TRBV12-4 and TRBJ1-6; D not certain. Between the trimmed V and J ends, which lost 4 bases and 9 bases, there was a span of 10 bases. The CDR3 contains 13 residues. CDR3 in amino acids: CASSYPWGSPLHF. For the CDR3, the DNA is TGTGCCAGCAGTTATCCCTGGGGTTCACCCCTCCACTTT.

This clonotype was counted many times. This chain joins TRBV30 and TRBJ2-7, with D perhaps matching TRBD1 or TRBD2 (5 bases each). The CDR3 totals 14 residues. V was shortened by 3 bases and J by 2 bases, with 14 bases between the two germline ends. Germline assignment: CDR1 GTSNPN and CDR2 SVGIG (reference sequence). CDR3: CAWRLTGTTYEQYF. In nucleotides, the CDR3 is TGTGCCTGGAGGCTTACCGGGACCACCTACGAGCAGTACTTC.

This clonotype showed up many times. The rearrangement links TRBV28 to TRBJ2-7, with D possibly TRBD1 on 6 matching bases. With 9 bases removed from V and 1 base from J, the gap between germline ends came to 19 bases. The CDR3 covers 15 residues. Germline assignment: CDR1 MDHEN and CDR2 SYDVKM. Written as DNA, the CDR3 is TGTGCCAGTAGTGCTCCAGGGGCGCGATCCTACGAGCAGTACTTC. This encodes CASSAPGARSYEQYF.

This clonotype has at least ten counts. This chain uses TRBV27 with TRBJ1-2; a weak D match, TRBD1 (5 bases). V was trimmed by 3 bases and J by 1 base, leaving 9 bases between them. CDR1 and CDR2 from the germline V gene are MNHEY and SMNVEV (reference sequence). This CDR3 has 14 amino acids. The CDR3 DNA follows: TGTGCCAGCAGTTTCCGGGGCGGTAACTATGGCTACACCTTC. It codes for CASSFRGGNYGYTF.

The V and J genes are TRBV7-9 and TRBJ2-7; tentative D call: TRBD2 (6 bases). Germline V gene data show CDR1 as SEHNR and CDR2 as FQNEAQ (reference sequence). V was clipped by 1 base and J by 0 bases, with 10 bases between them. This CDR3 contains 15 residues. The CDR3 nucleotides read TGTGCCAGCAGCTTAGAGTTTAGCGGCTCCTACGAGCAGTACTTC. This codes for CASSLEFSGSYEQYF.

This clonotype has ten or more counts. This chain links TRBV19 with TRBJ1-2; D is unresolved. The V end lost 5 bases, the J end lost 3 bases, and 7 bases lay between the germline ends. Germline V gives CDR1 LNHDA, CDR2 SQIVND (reference sequence). The CDR3 sequence is 12 residues long. For the CDR3, the DNA is TGTGCCAGTAGTTGGGTTGACTATGGCTACACCTTC. This sequence encodes CASSWVDYGYTF.

As for this clonotype: Its ends do not fully match the called genes, so a read error is possible. This chain joins TRBV5-1 and TRBJ2-1; 8 bases fit TRBD2. Germline loops: CDR1 SGHRS, CDR2 YFSETQ. The CDR3 is 14 residues long. As DNA, the CDR3 is TGCGTCAGCAGCTCACTAGCGGTTCTCAATGAGCAGTTCTTC. Protein: CVSSSLAVLNEQFF.

This rearrangement joins TRBV2 to TRBJ1-6, with a tentative D call TRBD1 (5 bases). CDR1 and CDR2 from the germline V gene are SNHLY and FYNNEI. V gave up 6 bases and J gave up 8 bases, with 11 bases separating them. The CDR3 has 13 residues. The CDR3 is CASRPVGDSPLHF. CDR3 sequence (DNA): TGTGCCAGCAGACCGGTGGGGGATTCACCCCTCCACTTT.

This clonotype was seen repeatedly, ten times or more. This rearrangement joins TRBV5-8 to TRBJ2-5; 9 bases are a match to TRBD2. In germline, CDR1 is SGHTS, CDR2 YDEGEE. V gave up 1 base and J gave up 5 bases; unmatched junction bases: 12. The CDR3 length is 17 residues. CDR3 protein: CASSLWGLAGGGETQYF. CDR3 DNA: TGTGCCAGCAGCTTGTGGGGACTAGCAGGCGGAGGGGAGACCCAGTACTTC.

This clonotype has more than one count but fewer than ten. Without the conserved terminal phenylalanine or tryptophan, this CDR3 likely stems from a read error. The chain employs TRBV10-1 and TRBJ2-7, with D possibly TRBD2 on 6 matching bases. The V and J ends lost 6 bases and 4 bases respectively, with 16 bases between them. The germline CDR1 and CDR2 sequences are WNHNN and SYGVQD (reference sequence). This CDR3 contains 14 residues. CDR3 loop: CASSRRGKPYEQYL. CDR3 bases: TGCGCCAGCAGCCGGAGGGGCAAGCCGTACGAGCAGTACCTC.

This clonotype occurred many times. The chain employs TRBV28 and TRBJ2-1, with 7 positions matching TRBD1. This CDR3 contains 12 residues. Germline-derived CDR1 and CDR2 are MDHEN and SYDVKM. The CDR3 loop is CVTGTAYNEQFF. The CDR3 DNA follows: TGTGTTACCGGGACAGCTTATAATGAGCAGTTCTTC.

The sample holds many counts of this clonotype. V gene TRBV5-8 combines with J gene TRBJ2-7; the match to TRBD1 covers 8 bases. CDR1 is SGHTS and CDR2 is YDEGEE in the germline V gene. The trim removed 4 bases at V and 1 base at J, leaving 10 bases unmatched. The CDR3 runs 16 residues. The CDR3: CASSLPKGTGSYEQYF. In DNA, the CDR3 is TGTGCCAGCAGCCTACCTAAAGGGACAGGTTCCTACGAGCAGTACTTC.